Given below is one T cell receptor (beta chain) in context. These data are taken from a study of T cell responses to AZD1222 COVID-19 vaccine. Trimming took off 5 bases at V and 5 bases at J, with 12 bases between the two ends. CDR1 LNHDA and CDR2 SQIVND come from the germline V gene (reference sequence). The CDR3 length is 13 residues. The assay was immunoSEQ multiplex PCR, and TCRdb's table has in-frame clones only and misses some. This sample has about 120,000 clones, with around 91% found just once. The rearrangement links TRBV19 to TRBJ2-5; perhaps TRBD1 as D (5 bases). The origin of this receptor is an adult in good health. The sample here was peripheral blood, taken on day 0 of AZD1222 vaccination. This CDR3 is CASSAAGWETQYF. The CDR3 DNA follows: TGTGCCAGTAGTGCGGCAGGGTGGGAGACCCAGTACTTC.